These 11 T cell receptor beta chains originate from one sample sequenced in a study of blood T cell repertoires in COVID-19. Profiled with immunoSEQ multiplex PCR; TCRdb holds only in-frame clones, not every one. The profile covers around 300,000 clones, with about 85% appearing a single time and around 3% taken by the ten largest. The sample comprised PBMCs or T cells enriched from blood (not recorded which). The receptors here all came from a woman between 50 and 59 years old who had recovered from COVID-19.

This chain connects TRBV7-2 to TRBJ2-1, with D unresolved. CDR1 is SGHTA, CDR2 FQGNSA, per germline. The V end was cut by 4 bases, the J end by 4 bases, with 5 bases between. CDR3 length: 12 amino acids. The CDR3 region is CASSSLYNEQFF. DNA of the CDR3: TGTGCCAGCAGCTCCTTATACAATGAGCAGTTCTTC.

The chain joins TRBV24-1 to TRBJ2-3, with D possibly TRBD2 on 5 matching bases. The germline V gene has CDR1 KGHDR and CDR2 SFDVKD. The V end lost 8 bases, the J end lost 3 bases, and 14 bases lay between the germline ends. The CDR3 spans 14 residues. This chain's CDR3 is CATKATGTTDTQYF. The CDR3, as DNA: TGTGCCACCAAGGCGACGGGAACGACAGATACGCAGTATTTT.

J is TRBJ2-7 and V is TRBV2; tentatively, D is TRBD2 (5 bases). The length of the CDR3 is 14 residues. Trimming cost V 3 bases and J 0 bases, with 9 bases left between them. Germline CDR1 SNHLY, CDR2 FYNNEI. CDR3 nucleotides: TGTGCCAGCAGTGATCTGGGGAGCTCCTACGAGCAGTACTTC. Amino acids: CASSDLGSSYEQYF.

The chain recombines TRBV5-1 with TRBJ2-3; 9 nucleotides line up with TRBD2. The CDR3 contains 15 residues. The junction had 6 bases not matched to a gene; V was cut back by 5 bases and J by 2 bases. Germline CDR1 and CDR2: SGHRS and YFSETQ. The chain's CDR3 is CASSTLAGPTDTQYF. CDR3 coding DNA: TGCGCCAGCAGTACCCTAGCGGGACCCACAGATACGCAGTATTTT.

In DNA, the CDR3 is TGTGCCAGCAGTTCCGGGACAGGGTTGCTTGACACTGAAGCTTTCTTT. It is translated as CASSSGTGLLDTEAFF. The rearrangement joins TRBV5-8 to TRBJ1-1; 9 bases fit TRBD1. V was clipped by 5 bases and J by 3 bases; unmatched bases: 11. Germline CDR1 reads SGHTS; CDR2 reads YDEGEE. The CDR3 consists of 16 residues. The variable domain in full, with the rest retrieved from reference TRBV5-8 and TRBJ1-1, is EAGVTQSPTHLIKTRGQQATLRCSPISGHTSVYWYQQALGLGLQFLLWYDEGEERNRGNFPPRFSGRQFPNYSSELNVNALELEDSALYLCASSSGTGLLDTEAFFGQGTRLTVV.

The chain combines TRBV28 with TRBJ1-4; 7 bases are shared with TRBD1. The V segment lost 7 bases and the J segment 6 bases; nucleotides outside the gene matches: 11. The V gene's germline CDR1 is MDHEN and CDR2 SYDVKM. The CDR3 extends over 15 amino acids. For the CDR3, the DNA is TGTGCCAGCACGCCCGGAGGGGGCTTGCATGAAAAACTGTTTTTT. It yields the protein CASTPGGGLHEKLFF.

This clone was seen more than once but under ten times. The same CDR3 also results from other DNA sequences found in this sample. The chain has TRBV2 and TRBJ1-4, with TRBD1 matching over 7 bases. V was clipped by 6 bases and J by 2 bases; unmatched bases: 3. Germline V gene data show CDR1 as SNHLY and CDR2 as FYNNEI. This CDR3 contains 14 residues. The CDR3 protein is CASSWTGTNEKLFF. The CDR3 coding sequence is TGTGCCAGCAGCTGGACAGGCACTAATGAAAAACTGTTTTTT.

This rearrangement joins TRBV28 to TRBJ2-1, with a possible D match to TRBD1 (5 bases). V lost 5 bases and J 1 base, leaving 21 bases between the germline ends. Germline assignment: CDR1 MDHEN and CDR2 SYDVKM. The CDR3 is 18 residues long. DNA of the CDR3: TGTGCCAGCAGTCCCGAATGGAGAAGGGGCAAGTCCTACAATGAGCAGTTCTTC. Protein sequence: CASSPEWRRGKSYNEQFF.

V usage is TRBV4-3 and J usage is TRBJ2-2, with 10 bases that match TRBD2. CDR1 is LGHNA and CDR2 is YSLEER in the germline V gene. Losses at the gene ends were 1 base for V and 6 bases for J; bases not matched to a gene: 5. CDR3 length equals 16 residues. This chain's CDR3 is CASSQALAGVAGELFF. The CDR3 bases are TGCGCCAGCAGCCAAGCCCTAGCGGGAGTGGCCGGGGAGCTGTTTTTT.

This rearrangement joins TRBV6-1 to TRBJ1-5, with D possibly TRBD1 on 5 matching bases. The V end was cut by 0 bases, the J end by 5 bases, with 11 bases between. Per germline, CDR1 MNHNS and CDR2 SASEGT. The length of the CDR3 is 15 residues. The CDR3 DNA reads as TGTGCCAGCAGTGAAGCTGGGGGGTTGGATCAGCCCCAGCATTTT. This sequence encodes CASSEAGGLDQPQHF.

The sample holds one count of this clone. This chain connects TRBV10-1 to TRBJ2-7; 9 bases are a match to TRBD2. V lost 6 bases, J lost 3 bases, and 6 bases stayed unmatched. This CDR3 is built from 14 residues. The germline V gene encodes CDR1 WNHNN and CDR2 SYGVQD (reference sequence). The CDR3 DNA is TGCGCCAGCAGAACCGGGACTAGCAGCTACGAGCAGTACTTC. It is translated as CASRTGTSSYEQYF.